The TCR beta chain described here comes from a study of T cell responses to AZD1222 COVID-19 vaccine. Findings and limits, study-wide: Spike-wide vaccine-associated CD4 TCRs dominated at 160-218 and 743-854. Nearly half of spike-specific TCRs reportedly target unmutated variant regions. White British ancestry dominated among donors, who included more females, and clonal diversity was possibly underestimated.

Assay used: immunoSEQ multiplex PCR; TCRdb lists only in-frame clones, some missing. The repertoire includes over 100,000 clones, over 75% of them detected once, and roughly 4.3% sits in the top ten. Trimming removed 4 bases from V and 4 bases from J, with 18 bases in between. CDR1 and CDR2 (germline): SGDLS, YYNGEE. There are 16 residues in the CDR3. Regarding this clone: Its antigen is unidentified.

This TCR derives from an adult who received the AZD1222 COVID-19 vaccine. The chain combines TRBV9 with TRBJ2-1; weak D call: TRBD2 (6 bases). The source was peripheral blood, collected 28 days after the second AZD1222 dose. The chain's CDR3 is CASSPPGSGPYNEQFF. The CDR3 DNA is TGTGCCAGCAGCCCCCCCGGTAGCGGACCTTACAATGAGCAGTTCTTC.